This T cell receptor (beta chain) comes out of a study of T cells after yellow fever vaccination. Study context: In the case of low-cell-number fractions, SMART-Seq v4 Ultra Low Input was used for preparation.

A 5'RACE template-switching step, the method used to make TCR cDNA, added a universal primer site and UMIs. One entry per CDR3 protein, called by TCRdb with MiXCR from the 5' RACE reads. The table has a few hundred thousand distinct CDR3 sequences, approximately 6% seen once. Trimming cost V 0 bases and J 4 bases, with 13 bases left between them. The CDR3 covers 16 residues. Germline-derived CDR1 and CDR2 are LGHNA and YNFKEQ. This sequence originates from a man under 40 who received the YFV17D yellow fever vaccine. This chain links TRBV4-2 with TRBJ2-1, with a weak D call TRBD2 (5 bases). The source was PBMCs, collected 5 days after the yellow fever booster vaccination. CDR3 region: CASSQDLGSGYNEQFF. For the CDR3, the DNA is TGTGCCAGCAGCCAAGATCTTGGGAGTGGGTACAATGAGCAGTTCTTC.